The entry below describes one T cell receptor (beta chain). Produced via immunoSEQ multiplex PCR; TCRdb's table is partial and in-frame only. Among roughly 93,000 clones listed, 85% to 90% were seen once. The sample is drawn from a study of T cell responses to AZD1222 COVID-19 vaccine. The length of the CDR3 is 15 residues. The starting material was peripheral blood, obtained on day 0 of MenACWY control vaccination. The TCR was taken from an adult in good health. The gene calls are TRBV12-1 and TRBJ1-1. TRBV12-1 is classified as a pseudogene. The CDR3 reads CASSFAKGGAYEAFF. The CDR3 DNA sequence: TGTGCCAGCAGCTTTGCGAAGGGGGGCGCCTATGAAGCTTTCTTT.